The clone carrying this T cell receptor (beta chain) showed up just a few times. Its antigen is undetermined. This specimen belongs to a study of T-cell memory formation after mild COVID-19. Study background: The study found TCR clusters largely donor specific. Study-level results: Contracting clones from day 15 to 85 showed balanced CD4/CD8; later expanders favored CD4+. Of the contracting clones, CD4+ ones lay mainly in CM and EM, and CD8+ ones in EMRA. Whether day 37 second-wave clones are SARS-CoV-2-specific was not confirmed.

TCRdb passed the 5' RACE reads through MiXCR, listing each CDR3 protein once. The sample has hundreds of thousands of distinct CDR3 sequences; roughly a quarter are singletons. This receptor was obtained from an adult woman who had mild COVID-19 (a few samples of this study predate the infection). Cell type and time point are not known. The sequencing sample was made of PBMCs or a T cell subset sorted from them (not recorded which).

The DNA for the CDR3 is TGTGCCAGCAGCTTACCGCAGGTCGTCGCTGAAGCTTTCTTT. Translating gives CASSLPQVVAEAFF. V gene TRBV7-9 combines with J gene TRBJ1-1, with unresolved D. The V and J ends lost 2 bases and 6 bases respectively, with 13 bases between them. This CDR3 spans 14 amino acids. Germline V gene data show CDR1 as SEHNR and CDR2 as FQNEAQ (reference sequence).